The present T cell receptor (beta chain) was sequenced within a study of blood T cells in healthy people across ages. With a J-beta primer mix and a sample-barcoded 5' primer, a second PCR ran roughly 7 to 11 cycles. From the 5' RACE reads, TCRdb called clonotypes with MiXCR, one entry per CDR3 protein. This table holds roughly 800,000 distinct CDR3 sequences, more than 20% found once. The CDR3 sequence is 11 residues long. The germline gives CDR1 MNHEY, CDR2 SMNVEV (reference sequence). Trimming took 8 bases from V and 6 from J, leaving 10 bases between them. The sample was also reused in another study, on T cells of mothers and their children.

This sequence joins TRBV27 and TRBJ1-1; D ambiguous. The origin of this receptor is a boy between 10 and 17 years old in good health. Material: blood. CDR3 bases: TGTGCCAGCGTCGAGGAACCTGAAGCTTTCTTT. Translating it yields CASVEEPEAFF.